The 17 T cell receptor beta chains reported below all come from one sample, sequenced in a study of pediatric ulcerative colitis. The rectum was sampled with one to two pinch biopsies at colonoscopy. Here immunoSEQ multiplex PCR was the method, and the copy in TCRdb shows in-frame clones only, minus some. The sample carries 30,000 to 45,000 clones, around 73% recorded once. The sequenced sample was gut tissue. Receptors originate from a boy younger than 18 with moderate ulcerative colitis.

This clone has just a few counts. The CDR3 region is CASSLAARGGEKLFF. In DNA, the CDR3 is TGTGCCAGCAGCTTGGCGGCTAGGGGCGGTGAAAAACTGTTTTTT. The chain employs TRBV5-4 and TRBJ1-4; tentative D call: TRBD1 (5 bases). V was cut by 0 bases and J by 7 bases, with 13 bases left in between. Germline values: CDR1 SGHNT, CDR2 YYREEE (reference sequence). The CDR3 is 15 amino acids.

J is TRBJ2-1 and V is TRBV6-6; 7 nucleotides align to TRBD1. This CDR3 is built from 15 residues. Germline trimming cut 0 bases from V and 4 bases from J; bases unmatched to any gene: 3. Germline V gene lookup returns CDR1 MNHNY and CDR2 SVGAGI (reference sequence). The DNA for the CDR3 is TGTGCCAGCAGTTACTCGAGACAGGGATACAATGAGCAGTTCTTC. This encodes CASSYSRQGYNEQFF.

This clone was recorded a few times. J is TRBJ2-7 and V is TRBV10-1, with 13 positions matching TRBD2. CDR1 WNHNN and CDR2 SYGVQD come from the germline V gene (reference sequence). The CDR3 length is 15 residues. J gave up 4 bases and V 0 bases, and 0 bases lay outside the gene matches. This CDR3 is CASSESGLAGYEQYF. The CDR3 DNA is TGCGCCAGCAGTGAGTCGGGACTAGCGGGATACGAGCAGTACTTC.

DNA for the CDR3: TGCAGCGTGGCCTTTCCGGGACGGGACGAGCAGTACTTC. Amino acids: CSVAFPGRDEQYF. The chain uses TRBV29-1 and TRBJ2-7; D tentatively reads TRBD1 or TRBD2 (5 bases each). The CDR3 covers 13 residues. Germline CDR1 and CDR2: SQVTM and ANQGSEA. V gave up 6 bases and J gave up 5 bases, with 17 bases separating them.

The rearrangement uses TRBV4-1 and TRBJ1-1; 8 nucleotides agree with TRBD1. V gave up 3 bases and J gave up 0 bases; unmatched junction bases: 12. Germline lookup yields CDR1 MGHRA and CDR2 YSYEKL. This CDR3 contains 18 residues. CDR3 sequence: CASSHYLDRDRLNTEAFF. The CDR3 nucleotides read TGCGCCAGCAGCCATTACTTGGACCGGGACAGGCTGAACACTGAAGCTTTCTTT.

The chain recombines TRBV28 with TRBJ1-2; tentatively, D is TRBD1 (5 bases). The CDR3 has 14 amino acids. Germline loops: CDR1 MDHEN, CDR2 SYDVKM. V lost 4 bases to trimming and J lost 3 bases, with 12 bases between them. The CDR3 protein is CASSSPGLYYGYTF. The CDR3 nucleotides read TGTGCCAGCAGTTCGCCAGGGTTATACTATGGCTACACCTTC.

This clone was detected only once. This chain connects TRBV18 to TRBJ1-3; D gene unclear. The CDR3 covers 17 residues. Germline CDR1 KGHSH, CDR2 LQKENI. V shed 0 bases and J shed 4 bases, with 16 bases lying between them. In DNA form, the CDR3 reads TGTGCCAGCTCACCACCTGATTTTAAGGGTCCGGGAAACACCATATATTTT. The encoded protein is CASSPPDFKGPGNTIYF.

The CDR3 reads CSALGGARARGISYEQYF. The CDR3 DNA follows: TGCAGCGCCCTAGGCGGGGCCAGGGCCAGGGGGATCTCCTACGAGCAGTACTTC. The V gene is TRBV29-1, the J gene TRBJ2-7; TRBD1 might be the D (7 bases). The CDR3 has 18 residues. Looked up from germline, CDR1 is SQVTM and CDR2 is ANQGSEA. V lost 7 bases and J 0 bases, leaving 28 bases between the germline ends.

This clone came up a few times. The chain combines TRBV6-6 with TRBJ2-2; TRBD2 might be the D (5 bases). Trimming cost V 7 bases and J 3 bases, with 12 bases left between them. The CDR3 consists of 14 residues. Germline CDR1 and CDR2: MNHNY and SVGAGI (reference sequence). The CDR3 DNA reads as TGTGCCAGCAATGGACTCTCCCACACCGGGGAGCTGTTTTTT. Protein product: CASNGLSHTGELFF.

The chain has TRBV13 and TRBJ2-6; 7 bases agree with TRBD2. The V gene's germline CDR1 is PRHDT and CDR2 FYEKMQ (reference sequence). V was clipped by 4 bases and J by 0 bases; unmatched bases: 9. The CDR3 consists of 18 residues. CDR3 in amino acids: CASSSPRERGSGANVLTF. CDR3 nucleotides: TGTGCCAGCAGCTCTCCCAGGGAGCGGGGCTCTGGGGCCAACGTCCTGACTTTC.

The chain joins TRBV5-4 to TRBJ1-2; tentatively, D is TRBD1 (5 bases). Germline CDR1 reads SGHNT; CDR2 reads YYREEE (reference sequence). The CDR3 spans 15 residues. Trimming cost V 0 bases and J 0 bases, with 9 bases left between them. This CDR3 reads CASSLEGAANYGYTF. The CDR3 DNA sequence: TGTGCCAGCAGCTTGGAAGGGGCAGCTAACTATGGCTACACCTTC. Full variable domain (missing parts from reference TRBV5-4 and TRBJ1-2): ETGVTQSPTHLIKTRGQQVTLRCSSQSGHNTVSWYQQALGQGPQFIFQYYREEENGRGNFPPRFSGLQFPNYSSELNVNALELDDSALYLCASSLEGAANYGYTFGSGTRLTVV.

The genes are TRBV7-3 and TRBJ2-1; D unclear. The V end was cut by 2 bases, the J end by 3 bases, with 5 bases between. CDR3 length: 13 residues. Looked up from germline, CDR1 is SGHTA and CDR2 is FQGTGA. The CDR3 sequence is CASSLGLYNEQFF. CDR3 bases: TGTGCCAGCAGCTTAGGCCTCTACAATGAGCAGTTCTTC.

The genes are TRBV5-1 and TRBJ2-1, with 12 bases fitting TRBD2. Losses at the gene ends were 0 bases for V and 9 bases for J; bases not matched to a gene: 7. The CDR3 runs to 16 residues. From germline, CDR1 is SGHRS and CDR2 YFSETQ. In DNA, the CDR3 is TGCGCCAGCAGCTTGGACGGCCTAGCGGGAGGGGTTGAGCAGTTCTTC. Amino acid sequence: CASSLDGLAGGVEQFF.

The V gene is TRBV7-9, the J gene TRBJ1-2; a weak D match, TRBD1 (5 bases). CDR3 size: 13 residues. The V gene lost 5 bases and the J gene lost 6 bases, with 13 bases spanning the gap. From germline, CDR1 is SEHNR and CDR2 FQNEAQ (reference sequence). The CDR3, as DNA: TGTGCCAGCAGCCGAAGGGGACCTGATGGCTACACCTTC. Translated, it gives CASSRRGPDGYTF. Together with reference TRBV7-9 and TRBJ1-2, the CDR3 gives the full variable domain: DTGVSQNPRHKITKRGQNVTFRCDPISEHNRLYWYRQTLGQGPEFLTYFQNEAQLEKSRLLSDRFSAERPKGSFSTLEIQRTEQGDSAMYLCASSRRGPDGYTFGSGTRLTVV.

The rearrangement uses TRBV4-3 and TRBJ1-5, with 7 bases that match TRBD1. The germline CDR1 and CDR2 sequences are LGHNA and YSLEER. The V gene end was trimmed by 0 bases and the J gene end by 0 bases; junction bases not matched to a gene: 14. The CDR3 runs 20 residues. CDR3 sequence: CASSQDGSGDSSYSNQPQHF. The CDR3 region has the DNA TGCGCCAGCAGCCAAGATGGTTCCGGGGACAGCAGTTATAGCAATCAGCCCCAGCATTTT.

This rearrangement joins TRBV7-2 to TRBJ2-7; perhaps TRBD2 as D (6 bases). V was trimmed by 2 bases and J by 7 bases, leaving 21 bases between them. The CDR3 sequence is 16 residues long. Germline values: CDR1 SGHTA, CDR2 FQGNSA. CDR3 region: CASSLLPRVTEGEQYF. DNA for the CDR3: TGTGCCAGCAGCTTACTCCCCAGGGTTACGGAGGGAGAGCAGTACTTC.

The chain recombines TRBV4-1 with TRBJ1-1, with D unclear. Per germline, CDR1 MGHRA and CDR2 YSYEKL. This CDR3 contains 16 residues. Trimming stripped 1 base from V and 1 base from J, with 13 bases between. CDR3 loop: CASSQVTHYQNTEAFF. The CDR3 coding sequence is TGCGCCAGCAGCCAAGTCACACATTACCAGAACACTGAAGCTTTCTTT.